The text below deals with one T cell receptor (beta chain). As yet, its antigen is unknown. With a far larger clone one base away, a read error is the likely cause. This is likely a read error, given that the CDR3 carries no conserved phenylalanine or tryptophan at its end. Germline CDR1 is SGHAT and CDR2 is FQNNGV. The CDR3 length is 14 residues. This sample was taken from a study of regulatory T cells in long-lasting Graves disease. Study at large: Antithyroid drugs had been taken by newly diagnosed Graves' patients for under 3 months.

In building TCR beta libraries, iRepertoire HTBI primers were used together with Arm-PCR of CDR3 regions. In TCRdb, the multiplex PCR reads were re-called with MiXCR into one record per CDR3 protein. Of 300,000 to 450,000 distinct CDR3 sequences listed, 15% to 18% are singletons. Study results and limitations: Persistent disease was characterized by preferential usage of TRBV28, TRBJ1-2 and TRBJ2-5. Persistent patients had a count of shared public clonotypes (more than 2,500) that exceeded that of new patients (966). Possibly, accuracy suffered from the small sample size.

The sample's time point: newly diagnosed GD, antithyroid drugs for less than 3 months. Scientists built the TCR library using RNA that was extracted from PBMCs. This TCR was recovered from a female donor with Graves disease. The chain joins TRBV11-2 to TRBJ2-1; D gene uncertain. The J call may be incorrect, as the DNA end agrees better with TRBJ2-5. This specimen consisted of peripheral blood mononuclear cells (PBMCs), obtained at new diagnosis, from a patient treated with antithyroid drugs. This CDR3 is CASSSRFGPETQYL. In nucleotides, the CDR3 is TGTGCCAGCAGTTCCCGGTTCGGGCCAGAGACCCAGTACCTC.